There are many counts of the clone carrying this T cell receptor beta chain. This entry belongs to a study of T cells in Graves' hyperthyroidism and ophthalmopathy. Template material for amplifying TCR beta CDR3 regions consisted of RNA transcripts. First-round RT-PCR of the TCR CDR3 relied on the HTBI primer set. TCRdb ran MiXCR on the multiplex PCR reads and lists one entry per CDR3 protein. The table has roughly 560,000 distinct CDR3 sequences, 14% to 15% seen once; the top ten hold around 4.5%. V dropped 2 bases and J dropped 0 bases, with 13 bases sitting between them. This CDR3 spans 17 amino acids. Germline lookup yields CDR1 MNHGY and CDR2 SAAAGT.

The chain is built from TRBV6-8 and TRBJ2-2, with D unclear. The TCR comes from a middle-aged woman with Graves' ophthalmopathy. Sequencing was done on a sample of blood. CDR3 in amino acids: CASSYHWARTNTGELFF. The CDR3 DNA sequence: TGTGCCAGCAGTTACCATTGGGCCAGAACGAACACCGGGGAGCTGTTTTTT.